A selection of T cell receptor beta chains follows, all from one sample in a study of post-analysis software for immune sequencing data. TCRdb re-called the PCR reads with MiXCR, one entry per CDR3 protein. The sample carries some 240,000 distinct CDR3 sequences, 30% to 45% recorded once. The sample was blood. These TCRs come from a girl aged 10 to 17 with multiple sclerosis. The CDR3 runs from the conserved cysteine through the conserved F or W. A D gene is named only where the DNA matches it firmly. A row's size may be missing; if present it is once, few, many or a size class.

d_call	clone_size	v_call	j_call	cdr3_nt	cdr3_aa
.	many	TRBV18	TRBJ1-5	TGTGCCAGCTCACCCGCGGCCAATCAGCCCCAGCATTTT	CASSPAANQPQHF
.	few	TRBV4-1	TRBJ2-5	TGCGCCAGTAGCCAGTTTCCCTATCCGGGGCCCCACCAAGAGACCCAGTACTTC	CASSQFPYPGPHQETQYF
TRBD1	.	TRBV4-2	TRBJ1-2	TGTGCCAGCAGCCAATCGGGAACCGGGACAGGGTCGTATAGCTACACCTTC	CASSQSGTGTGSYSYTF
.	.	TRBV30	TRBJ1-2	TGTGCCTGGAGCGCGTTGGGGGGCTACACCTTC	CAWSALGGYTF
.	many	TRBV4-1	TRBJ1-2	TGCGCCAGCAGCCAAGATGGGGATGGGACTGGACTTACCTATGGCTACACCTTC	CASSQDGDGTGLTYGYTF
TRBD1	many	TRBV2	TRBJ2-5	TGTGCCAGCAGAGACTTCGACAGGGGAGACGAGACCCAGTACTTC	CASRDFDRGDETQYF
.	many	TRBV4-1	TRBJ1-5	TGCGCCAGCAGCCAAGGGACCGGGAGCTTAAATCAGCCCCAGCATTTT	CASSQGTGSLNQPQHF
.	few	TRBV19	TRBJ2-1	TGTGCCAGTAGTATCCGATCCCCGGGGAATGAGCAGTTCTTC	CASSIRSPGNEQFF
TRBD2	.	TRBV7-2	TRBJ2-1	TGTGCCAGCAGCGCCCCCGGGACTAGGTTAGGTGAGCAGTTCTTC	CASSAPGTRLGEQFF
TRBD1	many	TRBV29-1	TRBJ2-2	TGCAGCAGCCTAGGACAGGCCGGGGAGCTGTTTTTT	CSSLGQAGELFF
TRBD1	many	TRBV29-1	TRBJ1-6	TGCAGCGTTGCCGAGGGACAGAGTAATTCACCCCTCCACTTT	CSVAEGQSNSPLHF
.	many	TRBV5-1	TRBJ1-2	TGCGCCAGCCAGGAGAGGGGCACCTATGGCTACACCTTC	CASQERGTYGYTF
.	many	TRBV12-3/TRBV12-4	TRBJ2-5	TGTGCCAGCAGTTTAGCGCTAAAAGAGACCCAGTACTTC	CASSLALKETQYF
TRBD2	few	TRBV18	TRBJ2-1	TGTGCCAGCTCCCCGGGACTAGCGGGACACAATGAGCAGTTCTTC	CASSPGLAGHNEQFF
.	few	TRBV3-1	TRBJ2-5	TGTGCCAGCAGCCGGAACACGGCCCAAGAGACCCAGTACTTC	CASSRNTAQETQYF
.	.	TRBV12-3/TRBV12-4	TRBJ2-3	TGTGCCAGCAGTTTTCTGGAAACAGATACGCAGTATTTT	CASSFLETDTQYF
TRBD1	few	TRBV20-1	TRBJ1-3	TGCAGTGCTCGCCAGGACAGGGGTCCTAGAAACACTATATATTTT	CSARQDRGPRNTIYF
TRBD1	.	TRBV7-2	TRBJ1-2	TGTGCCAGCAGGCGCCCCGGGACAGCTAACTATGGCTACACCTTC	CASRRPGTANYGYTF
TRBD1	.	TRBV6-6	TRBJ1-6	TGTGCCAGCAGTCCCACCGGGACAGTATGTAATTCACCCCTCCACTTT	CASSPTGTVCNSPLHF
TRBD1	.	TRBV10-3	TRBJ1-2	TGTGCCATCAGCGGGACAGTTAAGAACTATGGCTACACCTTC	CAISGTVKNYGYTF
TRBD1	.	TRBV20-1	TRBJ1-2	TGCAGTGTTCTGGACAGGCCCAATTTGAATGGCTACACCTTC	CSVLDRPNLNGYTF
TRBD1	.	TRBV6-1	TRBJ2-7	TGTGCCAGCAACCCGACAGGGGGAACCTACGAGCAGTACTTC	CASNPTGGTYEQYF
TRBD2	many	TRBV6-4	TRBJ2-1	TGTGCCAGCAGCCAGCGGGACTCGGGCTACAATGAGCAGTTCTTC	CASSQRDSGYNEQFF
.	few	TRBV3-1	TRBJ1-1	TGTGCCAGCAGCCTGGGGCACCGATCAATGAACACTGAAGCTTTCTTT	CASSLGHRSMNTEAFF
.	.	TRBV6-5	TRBJ2-7	TGTGCCAGCAGTTCGACGGATTCCTACGAGCAGTACTTC	CASSSTDSYEQYF
.	few	TRBV4-2	TRBJ2-2	TGTGCCAGCAGCCAAGGGCTTGCGGGTGGCGGGGAGCTGTTTTTT	CASSQGLAGGGELFF
TRBD1	few	TRBV25-1	TRBJ1-4	TGTGCCAGCAGTGGCGGGACAGGGGGCGTCCCCACTAATGAAAAACGGTTTTTT	CASSGGTGGVPTNEKRFF
.	.	TRBV20-1	TRBJ2-1	TGCAGTGCAACCGTTCCCAGAACTACAGACAATGAGCAGTTCTTC	CSATVPRTTDNEQFF
.	.	TRBV7-2	TRBJ2-3	TGTGCCAGCAGCTCATCTGCGGGGTTCGATACGCAGTATTTT	CASSSSAGFDTQYF
.	few	TRBV20-1	TRBJ2-7	TGCAGTGCCACAGGGTGGTCCTACAATGAGCAGTACTTC	CSATGWSYNEQYF
.	.	TRBV13	TRBJ1-4	TGTGCCAGCAGAATCCGTCTAAATGAAAAACTGTTTTTT	CASRIRLNEKLFF
.	many	TRBV12-3/TRBV12-4	TRBJ2-1	TGTGCCAGCAGTTTAAGCCCGGTTGGGGTCAATGAGCAGTTCTTC	CASSLSPVGVNEQFF